The present T cell receptor (beta chain) was sequenced within a study of blood T cell repertoires in COVID-19. The wider study: PBMCs, B-cell-depleted T cells, or T cells were the source of the cDNA or gDNA that made up the material.

In the study's own analysis: Amplified reference gene primers provided the basis for estimating nucleated cell counts. The method was immunoSEQ multiplex PCR; TCRdb's version includes in-frame clones alone and lacks a portion of them. Clonal size and the V and J genes are those of that table, whereas D and trimming came from the DNA. Of hundreds of thousands of clones detected, around 82% appear once; the ten largest clones hold 6% to 7.5%. The germline gives CDR1 MDHEN, CDR2 SYDVKM. The CDR3 is 15 amino acids. The trim removed 3 bases at V and 7 bases at J, leaving 8 bases unmatched. Grouping used clinical history reported by participants in a survey and questionnaire.

The sequenced sample consisted of PBMCs or T cells enriched from blood (not recorded which). The sequence derives from a woman aged 40 to 50 with acute COVID-19. The chain employs TRBV28 and TRBJ2-2; 7 bases line up with TRBD1. This chain's CDR3 is CASSLARGSGGELFF. CDR3 DNA: TGTGCCAGCAGTTTGGCCAGGGGGTCTGGCGGGGAGCTGTTTTTT. The entire variable domain, with the rest obtained from reference TRBV28 and TRBJ2-2, is as follows: DVKVTQSSRYLVKRTGEKVFLECVQDMDHENMFWYRQDPGLGLRLIYFSYDVKMKEKGDIPEGYSVSREKKERFSLILESASTNQTSMYLCASSLARGSGGELFFGEGSRLTVL.